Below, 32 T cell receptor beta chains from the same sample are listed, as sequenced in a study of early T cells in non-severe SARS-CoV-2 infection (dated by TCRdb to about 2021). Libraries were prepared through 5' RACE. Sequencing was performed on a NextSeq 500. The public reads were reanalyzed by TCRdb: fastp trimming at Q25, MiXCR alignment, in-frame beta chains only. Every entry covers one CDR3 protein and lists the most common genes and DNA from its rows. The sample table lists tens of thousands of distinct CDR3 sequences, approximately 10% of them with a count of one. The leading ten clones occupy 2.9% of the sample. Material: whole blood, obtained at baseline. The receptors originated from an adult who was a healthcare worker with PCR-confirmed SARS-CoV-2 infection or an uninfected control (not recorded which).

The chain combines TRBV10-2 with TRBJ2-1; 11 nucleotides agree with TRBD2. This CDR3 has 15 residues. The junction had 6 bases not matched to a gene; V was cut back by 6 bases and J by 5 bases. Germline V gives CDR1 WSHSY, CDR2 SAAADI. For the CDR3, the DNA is TGCGCCAGCAGGTCTAGCGGGGGGTCTAACAATGAGCAGTTCTTC. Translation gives CASRSSGGSNNEQFF.

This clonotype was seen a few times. CDR3: CASSSTDLSGNTIYF. DNA for the CDR3: TGTGCCAGCAGCTCCACCGACTTATCTGGAAACACCATATATTTT. This chain links TRBV5-6 with TRBJ1-3; D not resolved. CDR3 length equals 15 residues. The germline V gene has CDR1 SGHDT and CDR2 YYEEEE. V lost 3 bases and J lost 1, with 11 bases in between.

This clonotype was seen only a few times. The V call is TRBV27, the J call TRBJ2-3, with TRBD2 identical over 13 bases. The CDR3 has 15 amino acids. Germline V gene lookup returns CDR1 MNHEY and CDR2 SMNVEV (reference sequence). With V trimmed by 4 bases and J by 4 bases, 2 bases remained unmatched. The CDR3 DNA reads TGTGCCAGCAGTTCACTAGCGGGGGGGCCAGATACGCAGTATTTT. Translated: CASSSLAGGPDTQYF.

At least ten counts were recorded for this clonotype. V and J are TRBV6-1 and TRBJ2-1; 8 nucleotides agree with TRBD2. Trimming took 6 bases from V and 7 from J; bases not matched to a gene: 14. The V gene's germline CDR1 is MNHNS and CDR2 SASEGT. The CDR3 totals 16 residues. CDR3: CASSPQRSLAGNEQFF. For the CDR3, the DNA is TGTGCCAGCAGCCCACAACGGTCTCTAGCGGGTAATGAGCAGTTCTTC.

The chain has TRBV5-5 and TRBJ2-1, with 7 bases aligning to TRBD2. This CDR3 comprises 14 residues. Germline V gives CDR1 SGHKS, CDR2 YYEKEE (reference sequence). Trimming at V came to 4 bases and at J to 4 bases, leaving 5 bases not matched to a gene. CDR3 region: CASSQGGSYNEQFF. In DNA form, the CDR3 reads TGTGCCAGCAGCCAGGGAGGGAGTTACAATGAGCAGTTCTTC.

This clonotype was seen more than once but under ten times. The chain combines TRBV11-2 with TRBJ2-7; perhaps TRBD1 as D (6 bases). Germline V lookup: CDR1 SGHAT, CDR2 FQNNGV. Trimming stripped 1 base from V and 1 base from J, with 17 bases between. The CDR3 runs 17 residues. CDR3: CASSLVRGQIGSYEQYF. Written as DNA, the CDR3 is TGTGCCAGCAGCTTAGTAAGAGGACAGATTGGATCCTACGAGCAGTACTTC.

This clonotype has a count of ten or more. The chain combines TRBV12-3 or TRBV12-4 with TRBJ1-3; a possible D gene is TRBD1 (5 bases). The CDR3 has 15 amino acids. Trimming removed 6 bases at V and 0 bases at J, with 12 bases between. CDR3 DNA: TGTGCCAGCAGCCCGGCAGACAGCTCTGGAAACACCATATATTTT. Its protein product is CASSPADSSGNTIYF.

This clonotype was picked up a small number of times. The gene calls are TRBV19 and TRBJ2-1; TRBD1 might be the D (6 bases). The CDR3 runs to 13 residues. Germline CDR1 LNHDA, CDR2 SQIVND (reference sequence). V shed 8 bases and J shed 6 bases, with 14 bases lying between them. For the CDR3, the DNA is TGTGCCAGTGACGGGACAAAAGCCAATGAGCAGTTCTTC. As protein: CASDGTKANEQFF.

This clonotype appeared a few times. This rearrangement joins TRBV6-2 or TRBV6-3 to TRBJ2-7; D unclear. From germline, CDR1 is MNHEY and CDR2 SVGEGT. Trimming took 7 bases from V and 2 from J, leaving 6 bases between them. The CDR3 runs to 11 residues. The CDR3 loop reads CASKIAYEQYF. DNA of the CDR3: TGTGCCAGCAAGATAGCCTACGAGCAGTACTTC.

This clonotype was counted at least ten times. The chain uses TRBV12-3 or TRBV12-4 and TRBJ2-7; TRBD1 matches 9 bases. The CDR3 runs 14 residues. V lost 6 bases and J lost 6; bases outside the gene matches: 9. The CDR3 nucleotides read TGTGCCAGCAGCAACTCTTACAGGGGGCCCGAGCAGTACTTC. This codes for CASSNSYRGPEQYF.

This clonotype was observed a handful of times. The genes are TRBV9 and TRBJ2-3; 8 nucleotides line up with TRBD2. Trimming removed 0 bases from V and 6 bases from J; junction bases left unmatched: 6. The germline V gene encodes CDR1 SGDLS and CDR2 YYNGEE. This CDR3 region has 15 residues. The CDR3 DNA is TGTGCCAGCAGCGTAGATGCGGGGGGCGGTGATACGCAGTATTTT. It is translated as CASSVDAGGGDTQYF.

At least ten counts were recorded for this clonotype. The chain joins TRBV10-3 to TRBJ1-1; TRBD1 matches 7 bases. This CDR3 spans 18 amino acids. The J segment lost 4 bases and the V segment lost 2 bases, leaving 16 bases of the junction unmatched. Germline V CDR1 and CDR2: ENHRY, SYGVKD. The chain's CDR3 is CAISERQGVGQGGTEAFF. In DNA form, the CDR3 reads TGTGCCATCAGTGAGCGGCAGGGGGTTGGACAAGGAGGCACTGAAGCTTTCTTT.

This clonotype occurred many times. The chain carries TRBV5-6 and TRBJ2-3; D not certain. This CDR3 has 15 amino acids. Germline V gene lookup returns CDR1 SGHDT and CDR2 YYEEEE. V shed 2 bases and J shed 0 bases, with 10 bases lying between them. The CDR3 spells CASSLDPSSTDTQYF. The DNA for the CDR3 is TGTGCCAGCAGCTTAGATCCGTCTAGCACAGATACGCAGTATTTT.

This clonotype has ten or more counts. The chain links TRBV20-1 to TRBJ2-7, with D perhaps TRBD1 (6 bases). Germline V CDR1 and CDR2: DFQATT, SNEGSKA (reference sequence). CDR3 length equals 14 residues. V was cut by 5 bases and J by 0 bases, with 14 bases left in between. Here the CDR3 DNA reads TGCAGTGCTCCGATGACAGGATACTCCTACGAGCAGTACTTC. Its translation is CSAPMTGYSYEQYF.

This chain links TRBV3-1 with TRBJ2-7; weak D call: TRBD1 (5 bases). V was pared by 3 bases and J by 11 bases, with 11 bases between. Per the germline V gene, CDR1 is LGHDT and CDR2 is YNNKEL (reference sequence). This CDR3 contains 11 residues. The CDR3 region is CASSHGQGEYF. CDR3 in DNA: TGTGCCAGCAGCCATGGACAAGGGGAGTACTTC.

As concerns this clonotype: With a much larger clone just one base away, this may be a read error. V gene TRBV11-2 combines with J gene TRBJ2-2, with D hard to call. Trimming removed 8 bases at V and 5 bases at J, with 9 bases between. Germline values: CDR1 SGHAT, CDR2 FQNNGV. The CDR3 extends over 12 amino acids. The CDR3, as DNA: TGTGCCAGCTGCGAGACTACCGGGGAGCTGTTTTTT. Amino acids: CASCETTGELFF.

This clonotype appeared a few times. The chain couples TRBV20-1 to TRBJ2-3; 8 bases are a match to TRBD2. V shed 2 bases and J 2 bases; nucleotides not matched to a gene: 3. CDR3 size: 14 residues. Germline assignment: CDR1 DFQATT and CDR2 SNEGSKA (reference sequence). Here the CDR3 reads CSARKRGTTDTQYF. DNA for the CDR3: TGCAGTGCTAGAAAGCGGGGGACCACAGATACGCAGTATTTT.

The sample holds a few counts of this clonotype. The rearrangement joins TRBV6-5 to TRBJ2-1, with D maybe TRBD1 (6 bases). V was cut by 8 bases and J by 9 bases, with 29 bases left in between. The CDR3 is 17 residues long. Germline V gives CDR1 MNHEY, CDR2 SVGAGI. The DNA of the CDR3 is TGTGCCAGCGCCACCGGCAGGGGACGGAAAACACGGAGTGAGCAGTTCTTC. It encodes CASATGRGRKTRSEQFF.

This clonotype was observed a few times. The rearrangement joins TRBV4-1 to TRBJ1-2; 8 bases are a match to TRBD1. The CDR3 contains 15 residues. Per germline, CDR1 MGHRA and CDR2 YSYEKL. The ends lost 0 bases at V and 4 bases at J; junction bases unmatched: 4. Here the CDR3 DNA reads TGCGCCAGCAGCCAAGATTGGGGGACAGGCTATGGCTACACCTTC. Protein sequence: CASSQDWGTGYGYTF.

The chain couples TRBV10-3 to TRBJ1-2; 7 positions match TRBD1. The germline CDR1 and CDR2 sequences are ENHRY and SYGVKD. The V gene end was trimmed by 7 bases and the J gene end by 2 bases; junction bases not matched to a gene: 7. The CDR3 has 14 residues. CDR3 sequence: CAITNRGPNYGYTF. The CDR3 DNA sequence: TGTGCCATCACAAACAGGGGCCCCAACTATGGCTACACCTTC.

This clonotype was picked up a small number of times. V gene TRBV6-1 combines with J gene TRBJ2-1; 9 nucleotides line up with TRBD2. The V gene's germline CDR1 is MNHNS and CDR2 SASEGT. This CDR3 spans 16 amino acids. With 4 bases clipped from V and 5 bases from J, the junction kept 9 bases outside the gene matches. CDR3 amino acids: CASSGGPRGGDNEQFF. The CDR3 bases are TGTGCCAGCAGTGGAGGCCCGCGCGGGGGGGACAATGAGCAGTTCTTC.

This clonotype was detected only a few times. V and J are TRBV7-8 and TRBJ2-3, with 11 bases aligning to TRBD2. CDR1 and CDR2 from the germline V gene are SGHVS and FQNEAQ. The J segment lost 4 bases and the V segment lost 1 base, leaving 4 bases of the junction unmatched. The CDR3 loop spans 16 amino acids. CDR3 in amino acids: CASSLGLAGHADTQYF. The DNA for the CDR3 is TGTGCCAGCAGCTTAGGACTAGCGGGGCATGCAGATACGCAGTATTTT. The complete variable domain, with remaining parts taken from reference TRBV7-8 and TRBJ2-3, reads GAGVSQSPRYKVAKRGQDVALRCDPISGHVSLFWYQQALGQGPEFLTYFQNEAQLDKSGLPSDRFFAERPEGSVSTLKIQRTQQEDSAVYLCASSLGLAGHADTQYFGPGTRLTVL.

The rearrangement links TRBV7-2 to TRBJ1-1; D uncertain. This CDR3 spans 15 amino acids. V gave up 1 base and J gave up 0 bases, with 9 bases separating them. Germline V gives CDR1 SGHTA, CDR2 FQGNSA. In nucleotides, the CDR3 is TGTGCCAGCAGCTTAGAGGTAAATATGAACACTGAAGCTTTCTTT. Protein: CASSLEVNMNTEAFF. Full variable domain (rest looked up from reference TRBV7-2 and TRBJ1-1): GAGVSQSPSNKVTEKGKDVELRCDPISGHTALYWYRQSLGQGLEFLIYFQGNSAPDKSGLPSDRFSAERTGGSVSTLTIQRTQQEDSAVYLCASSLEVNMNTEAFFGQGTRLTVV.

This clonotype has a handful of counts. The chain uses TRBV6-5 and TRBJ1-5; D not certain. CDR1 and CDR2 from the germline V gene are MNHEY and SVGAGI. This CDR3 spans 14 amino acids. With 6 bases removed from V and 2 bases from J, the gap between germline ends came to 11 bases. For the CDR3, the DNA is TGTGCCAGCAGGATGGGAATTGGCAATCAGCCCCAGCATTTT. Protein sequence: CASRMGIGNQPQHF.

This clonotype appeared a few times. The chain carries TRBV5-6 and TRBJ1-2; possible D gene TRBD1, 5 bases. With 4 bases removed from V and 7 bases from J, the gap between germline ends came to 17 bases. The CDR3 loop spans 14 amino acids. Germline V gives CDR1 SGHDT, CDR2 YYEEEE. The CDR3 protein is CASSGRDSLVGYTF. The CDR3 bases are TGTGCCAGCAGCGGACGTGACAGCCTCGTTGGCTACACCTTC.

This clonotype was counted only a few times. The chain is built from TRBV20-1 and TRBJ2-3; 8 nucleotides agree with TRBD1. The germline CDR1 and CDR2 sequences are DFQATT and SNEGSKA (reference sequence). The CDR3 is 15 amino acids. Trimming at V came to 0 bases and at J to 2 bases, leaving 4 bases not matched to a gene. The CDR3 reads CSARDRGLPTDTQYF. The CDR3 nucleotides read TGCAGTGCTAGAGACAGGGGGCTCCCCACAGATACGCAGTATTTT.

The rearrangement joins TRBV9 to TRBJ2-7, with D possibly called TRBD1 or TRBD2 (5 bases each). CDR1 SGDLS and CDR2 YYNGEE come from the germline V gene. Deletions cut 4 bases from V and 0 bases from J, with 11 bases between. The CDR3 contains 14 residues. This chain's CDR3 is CASSLGPSSYEQYF. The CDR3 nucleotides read TGTGCCAGCAGCTTGGGACCGAGCTCCTACGAGCAGTACTTC. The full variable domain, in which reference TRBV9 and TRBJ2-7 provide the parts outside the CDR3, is DSGVTQTPKHLITATGQRVTLRCSPRSGDLSVYWYQQSLDQGLQFLIQYYNGEERAKGNILERFSAQQFPDLHSELNLSSLELGDSALYFCASSLGPSSYEQYFGPGTRLTVT.

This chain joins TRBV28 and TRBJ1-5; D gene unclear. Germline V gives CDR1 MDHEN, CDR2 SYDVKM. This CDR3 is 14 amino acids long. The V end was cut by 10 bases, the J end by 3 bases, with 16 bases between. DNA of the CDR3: TGTGCCATCCAAGGGTCCCCTATCAATCAGCCCCAGCATTTT. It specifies CAIQGSPINQPQHF.

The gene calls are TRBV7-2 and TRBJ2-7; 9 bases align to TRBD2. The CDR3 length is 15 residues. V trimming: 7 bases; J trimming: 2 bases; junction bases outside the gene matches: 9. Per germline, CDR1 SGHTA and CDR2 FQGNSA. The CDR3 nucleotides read TGTGCCAGCACCCACACAGCGGGGGGTACCTACGAGCAGTACTTC. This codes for CASTHTAGGTYEQYF.

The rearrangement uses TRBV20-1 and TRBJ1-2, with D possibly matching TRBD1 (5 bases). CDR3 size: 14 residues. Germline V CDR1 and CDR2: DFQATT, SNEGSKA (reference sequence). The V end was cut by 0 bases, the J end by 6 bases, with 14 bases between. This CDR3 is CSARDEGRLDGYTF. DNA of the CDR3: TGCAGTGCTAGAGATGAGGGGAGGCTGGATGGCTACACCTTC.

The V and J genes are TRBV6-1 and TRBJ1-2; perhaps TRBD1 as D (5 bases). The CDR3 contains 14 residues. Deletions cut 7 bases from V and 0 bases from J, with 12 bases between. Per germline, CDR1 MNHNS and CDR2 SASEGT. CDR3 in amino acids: CASTRTGPNYGYTF. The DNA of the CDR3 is TGTGCCAGCACGAGAACAGGCCCTAACTATGGCTACACCTTC.

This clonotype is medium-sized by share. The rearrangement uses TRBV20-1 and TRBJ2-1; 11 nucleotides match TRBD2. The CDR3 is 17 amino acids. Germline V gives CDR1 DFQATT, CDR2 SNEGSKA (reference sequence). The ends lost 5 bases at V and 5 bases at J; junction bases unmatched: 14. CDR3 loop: CSAEGLAARKDDNEQFF. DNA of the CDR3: TGCAGTGCTGAGGGACTAGCGGCCCGAAAGGACGACAATGAGCAGTTCTTC.